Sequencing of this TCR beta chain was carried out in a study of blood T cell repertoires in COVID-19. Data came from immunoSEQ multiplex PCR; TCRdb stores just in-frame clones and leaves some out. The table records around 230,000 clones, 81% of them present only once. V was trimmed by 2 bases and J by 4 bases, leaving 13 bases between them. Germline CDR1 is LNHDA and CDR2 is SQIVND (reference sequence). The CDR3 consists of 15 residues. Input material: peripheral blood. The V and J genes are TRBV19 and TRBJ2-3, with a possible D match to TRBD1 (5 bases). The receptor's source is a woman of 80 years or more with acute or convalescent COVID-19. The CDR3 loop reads CASSISAGRADTQYF. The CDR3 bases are TGTGCCAGTAGTATATCGGCAGGGCGCGCAGATACGCAGTATTTT.